The 14 T cell receptor beta chains presented below share a single source sample, sequenced in a study of OX40 agonist ivuxolimab in advanced cancers. The repertoire was sequenced with immunoSEQ multiplex PCR; TCRdb's copy has only in-frame clones and lacks some. The data show tens of thousands of clones, more than 85% seen once. The source material was CD4+ or CD8+ T cells sorted from blood, sampled in a trial of the OX40 agonist ivuxolimab. All receptors derive from an adult with an advanced solid tumor such as melanoma, head and neck, liver or kidney cancer.

This chain connects TRBV19 to TRBJ1-5, with D unclear. CDR1 and CDR2 from the germline V gene are LNHDA and SQIVND (reference sequence). CDR3 length equals 13 residues. Trimming left V 4 bases short and J 3 bases short, with 7 bases between. The DNA for the CDR3 is TGTGCCAGTAGTACAGGTTTCAATCAGCCCCAGCATTTT. Translation: CASSTGFNQPQHF.

The chain carries TRBV27 and TRBJ2-5; tentatively, D is TRBD2 (5 bases). This CDR3 comprises 16 residues. Germline-derived CDR1 and CDR2 are MNHEY and SMNVEV (reference sequence). Deletions cut 0 bases from V and 2 bases from J, with 13 bases between. The CDR3 spells CASSLSGQRSQETQYF. Written as DNA, the CDR3 is TGTGCCAGCAGTTTATCGGGCCAGCGGTCGCAAGAGACCCAGTACTTC.

The V gene is TRBV6-1, the J gene TRBJ1-3; D gene unclear. CDR3 size: 11 residues. V shed 3 bases and J shed 10 bases, with 7 bases lying between them. Looked up from germline, CDR1 is MNHNS and CDR2 is SASEGT. This chain's CDR3 is CASSEWSTIYF. As DNA, the CDR3 is TGTGCCAGCAGTGAGTGGAGTACCATATATTTT.

The V and J genes are TRBV18 and TRBJ2-1; 10 nucleotides agree with TRBD2. CDR3 length: 19 residues. V was clipped by 6 bases and J by 4 bases; unmatched bases: 18. Germline lookup yields CDR1 KGHSH and CDR2 LQKENI. The CDR3 here is CASSPRGQGLAGEYNEQFF. The DNA of the CDR3 is TGTGCCAGCTCTCCCAGGGGGCAAGGGCTAGCGGGGGAATACAATGAGCAGTTCTTC.

The chain combines TRBV5-6 with TRBJ2-6; perhaps TRBD1 as D (6 bases). The CDR3 is 18 amino acids. The germline V and J ends were trimmed by 0 bases and 4 bases, with 17 bases remaining between them. Germline V gene lookup returns CDR1 SGHDT and CDR2 YYEEEE. The DNA of the CDR3 is TGTGCCAGCAGCTTGGGCAATCTCTGGGGGCGAGGGGCCAACGTCCTGACTTTC. It specifies CASSLGNLWGRGANVLTF.

The V and J genes are TRBV10-1 and TRBJ2-7, with a tentative D call TRBD2 (6 bases). V shed 3 bases and J shed 7 bases, with 7 bases lying between them. Germline V lookup: CDR1 WNHNN, CDR2 SYGVQD (reference sequence). This CDR3 spans 11 amino acids. CDR3 residues: CASSDAGEQYF. The CDR3 nucleotides read TGCGCCAGCAGTGACGCGGGGGAGCAGTACTTC.

This chain joins TRBV27 and TRBJ2-7; D not certain. Germline CDR1 and CDR2: MNHEY and SMNVEV (reference sequence). Between the trimmed V and J ends, which lost 5 bases and 0 bases, there was a span of 5 bases. CDR3 size: 12 residues. The CDR3 loop reads CASSPSSYEQYF. CDR3 bases: TGTGCCAGCAGTCCAAGCTCCTACGAGCAGTACTTC.

V is TRBV18 and J is TRBJ1-3; D is unresolved. V was clipped by 3 bases and J by 8 bases, with 14 bases between them. Germline-derived CDR1 and CDR2 are KGHSH and LQKENI. The CDR3 runs 14 residues. CDR3 bases: TGTGCCAGCTCACCCCCCCTTGGCAGATACACCATATATTTT. Translated, it gives CASSPPLGRYTIYF.

The chain couples TRBV10-3 to TRBJ2-1; TRBD2 aligns across 8 bases. The CDR3 totals 14 residues. The germline V gene has CDR1 ENHRY and CDR2 SYGVKD. Trimming removed 7 bases from V and 3 bases from J; junction bases left unmatched: 5. The CDR3 loop is CAITTSGSYNEQFF. The CDR3 bases are TGTGCCATCACGACAAGCGGGAGCTACAATGAGCAGTTCTTC.

The chain carries TRBV6-5 and TRBJ1-1, with 7 bases lining up with TRBD1. The CDR3 runs to 13 residues. Per the germline V gene, CDR1 is MNHEY and CDR2 is SVGAGI. Germline trimming cut 2 bases from V and 5 bases from J; bases unmatched to any gene: 2. The CDR3: CASSYRGRTEAFF. The CDR3 bases are TGTGCCAGCAGTTACAGGGGGCGTACTGAAGCTTTCTTT.

In its sample, this clone was seen a few times. The CDR3 is CASSPDYYEQYF. CDR3 in DNA: TGTGCCAGCAGTCCGGATTACTACGAGCAGTACTTC. V and J are TRBV7-6 and TRBJ2-7; no clear D. CDR1 SGHVS and CDR2 FNYEAQ come from the germline V gene. This CDR3 comprises 12 residues. V lost 6 bases and J 3 bases, leaving 9 bases between the germline ends.

The CDR3 DNA is TGTGCCTGGAGTGTAGGTGAGACTAGCGGGACCGTGGGTGAGCAGTTCTTC. It specifies CAWSVGETSGTVGEQFF. This sequence joins TRBV30 and TRBJ2-1, with 11 bases matching TRBD2. The germline CDR1 and CDR2 sequences are GTSNPN and SVGIG (reference sequence). J was trimmed by 9 bases and V by 0 bases; bases with no gene match: 13. CDR3 length: 17 residues.

J is TRBJ1-1 and V is TRBV30; the D gene is possibly TRBD1 (5 bases). Germline-derived CDR1 and CDR2 are GTSNPN and SVGIG (reference sequence). The ends were cut back, 2 bases at V and 6 bases at J, with 16 bases in the middle. This CDR3 has 14 amino acids. In DNA form, the CDR3 reads TGTGCCTGGAGTATGGGGGGAAGGGGCTCTGAAGCTTTCTTT. This encodes CAWSMGGRGSEAFF. The entire variable domain, with the rest obtained from reference TRBV30 and TRBJ1-1, is as follows: SQTIHQWPATLVQPVGSPLSLECTVEGTSNPNLYWYRQAAGRGLQLLFYSVGIGQISSEVPQNLSASRPQDRQFILSSKKLLLSDSGFYLCAWSMGGRGSEAFFGQGTRLTVV.

This clone was observed a single time. The chain carries TRBV29-1 and TRBJ2-7, with D possibly being TRBD1 (5 bases). This CDR3 has 11 amino acids. CDR1 and CDR2 (germline): SQVTM, ANQGSEA. Trimming pared 6 bases from V and 4 bases from J, leaving 10 bases between. CDR3 protein: CSVDQGYEQYF. For the CDR3, the DNA is TGCAGCGTGGACCAGGGATACGAGCAGTACTTC.